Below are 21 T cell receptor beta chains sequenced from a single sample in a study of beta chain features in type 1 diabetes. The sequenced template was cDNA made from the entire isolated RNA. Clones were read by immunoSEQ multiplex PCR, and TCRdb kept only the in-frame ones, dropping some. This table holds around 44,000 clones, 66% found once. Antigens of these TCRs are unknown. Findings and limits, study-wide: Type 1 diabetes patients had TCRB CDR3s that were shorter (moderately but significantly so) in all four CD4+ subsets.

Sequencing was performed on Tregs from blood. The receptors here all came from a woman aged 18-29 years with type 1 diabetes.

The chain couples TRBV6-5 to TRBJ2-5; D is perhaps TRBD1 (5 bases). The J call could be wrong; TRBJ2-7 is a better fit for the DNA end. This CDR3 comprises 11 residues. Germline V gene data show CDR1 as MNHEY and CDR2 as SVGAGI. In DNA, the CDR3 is TGTGCCAGTACAGGTTACTACGAGCAGTACTTC. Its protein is CASTGYYEQYF.

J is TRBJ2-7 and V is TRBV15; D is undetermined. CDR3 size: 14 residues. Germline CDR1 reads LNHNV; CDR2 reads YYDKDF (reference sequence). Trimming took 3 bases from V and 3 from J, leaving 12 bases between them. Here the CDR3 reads CATSRETNGYEQYF. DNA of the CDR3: TGTGCCACCAGCAGGGAGACGAACGGCTACGAGCAGTACTTC.

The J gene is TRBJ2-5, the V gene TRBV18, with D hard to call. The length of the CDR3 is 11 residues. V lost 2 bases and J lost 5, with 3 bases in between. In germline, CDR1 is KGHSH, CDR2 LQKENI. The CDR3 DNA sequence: TGTGCCAGCTCACCAAGCGAGACCCAGTACTTC. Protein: CASSPSETQYF.

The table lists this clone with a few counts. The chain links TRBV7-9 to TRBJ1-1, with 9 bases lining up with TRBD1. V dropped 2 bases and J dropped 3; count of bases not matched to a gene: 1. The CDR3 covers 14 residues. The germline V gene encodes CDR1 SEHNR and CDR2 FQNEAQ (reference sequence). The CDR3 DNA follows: TGTGCCAGCAGCTTAAGACAGGGGGACACTGAAGCTTTCTTT. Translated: CASSLRQGDTEAFF.

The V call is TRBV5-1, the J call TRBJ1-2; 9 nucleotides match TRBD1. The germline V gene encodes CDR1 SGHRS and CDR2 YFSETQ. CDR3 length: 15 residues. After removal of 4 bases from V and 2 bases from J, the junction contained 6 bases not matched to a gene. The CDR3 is CASSARQGENYGYTF. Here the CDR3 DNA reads TGCGCCAGCAGCGCCCGACAGGGGGAGAACTATGGCTACACCTTC.

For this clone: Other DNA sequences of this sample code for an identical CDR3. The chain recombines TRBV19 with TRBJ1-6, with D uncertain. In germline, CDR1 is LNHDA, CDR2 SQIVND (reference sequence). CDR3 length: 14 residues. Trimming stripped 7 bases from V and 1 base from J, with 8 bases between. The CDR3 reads CASNSGSYNSPLHF. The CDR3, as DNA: TGTGCCAGTAATTCGGGGTCCTATAATTCACCCCTCCACTTT. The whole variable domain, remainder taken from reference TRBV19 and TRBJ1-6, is DGGITQSPKYLFRKEGQNVTLSCEQNLNHDAMYWYRQDPGQGLRLIYYSQIVNDFQKGDIAEGYSVSREKKESFPLTVTSAQKNPTAFYLCASNSGSYNSPLHFGNGTRLTVT.

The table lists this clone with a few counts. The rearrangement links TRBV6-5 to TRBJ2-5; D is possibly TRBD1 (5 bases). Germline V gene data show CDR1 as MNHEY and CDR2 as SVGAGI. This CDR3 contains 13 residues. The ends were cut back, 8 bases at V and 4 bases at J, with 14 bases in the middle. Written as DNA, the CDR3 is TGTGCCAGCGGTATTTGGGGCGGAGAGACCCAGTACTTC. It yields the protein CASGIWGGETQYF.

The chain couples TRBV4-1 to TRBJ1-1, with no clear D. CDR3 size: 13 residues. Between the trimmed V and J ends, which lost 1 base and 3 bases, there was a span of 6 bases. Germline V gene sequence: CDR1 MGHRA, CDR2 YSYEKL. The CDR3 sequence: CASSQGGYTEAFF. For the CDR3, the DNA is TGCGCCAGCAGCCAAGGAGGATACACTGAAGCTTTCTTT.

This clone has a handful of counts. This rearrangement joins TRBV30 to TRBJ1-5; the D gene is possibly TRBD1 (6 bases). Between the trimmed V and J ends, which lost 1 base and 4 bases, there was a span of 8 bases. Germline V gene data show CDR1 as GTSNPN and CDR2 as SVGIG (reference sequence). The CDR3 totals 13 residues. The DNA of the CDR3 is TGTGCCTGGAGTGGGGGGCGGAATCAGCCCCAGCATTTT. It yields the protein CAWSGGRNQPQHF.

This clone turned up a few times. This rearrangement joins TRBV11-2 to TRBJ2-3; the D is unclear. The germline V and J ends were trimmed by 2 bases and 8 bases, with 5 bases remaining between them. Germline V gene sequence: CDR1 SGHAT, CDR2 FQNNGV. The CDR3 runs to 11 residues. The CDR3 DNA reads TGTGCCAGCAGCTTACCCAGTACGCAGTATTTT. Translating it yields CASSLPSTQYF.

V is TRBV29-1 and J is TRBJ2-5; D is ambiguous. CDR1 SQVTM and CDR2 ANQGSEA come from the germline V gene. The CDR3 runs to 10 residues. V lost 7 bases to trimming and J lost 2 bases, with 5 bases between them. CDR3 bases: TGCAGCGCAGGACAAGAGACCCAGTACTTC. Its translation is CSAGQETQYF. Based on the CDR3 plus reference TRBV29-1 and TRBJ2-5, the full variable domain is SAVISQKPSRDICQRGTSLTIQCQVDSQVTMMFWYRQQPGQSLTLIATANQGSEATYESGFVIDKFPISRPNLTFSTLTVSNMSPEDSSIYLCSAGQETQYFGPGTRLLVL.

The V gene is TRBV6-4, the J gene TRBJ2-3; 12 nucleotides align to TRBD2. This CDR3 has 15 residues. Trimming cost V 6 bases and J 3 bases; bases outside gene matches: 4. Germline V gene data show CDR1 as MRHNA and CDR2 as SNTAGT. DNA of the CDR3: TGTGCCAGCAGAAAAGGACTAGCGGGGACAGATACGCAGTATTTT. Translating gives CASRKGLAGTDTQYF.

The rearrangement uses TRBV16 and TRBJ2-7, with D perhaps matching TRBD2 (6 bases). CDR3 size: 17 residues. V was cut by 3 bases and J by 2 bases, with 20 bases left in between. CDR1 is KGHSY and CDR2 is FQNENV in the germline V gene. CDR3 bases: TGTGCCAGCAGCCACCCAAGTGGGGGGACGCGGGCCTACGAGCAGTACTTC. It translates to CASSHPSGGTRAYEQYF.

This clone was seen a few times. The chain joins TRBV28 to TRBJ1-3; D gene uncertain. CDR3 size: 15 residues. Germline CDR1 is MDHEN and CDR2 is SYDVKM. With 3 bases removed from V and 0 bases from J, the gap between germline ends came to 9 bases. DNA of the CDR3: TGTGCCAGCAGTTTGGGCATTCTCTCTGGAAACACCATATATTTT. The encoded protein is CASSLGILSGNTIYF. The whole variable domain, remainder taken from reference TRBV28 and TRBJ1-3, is DVKVTQSSRYLVKRTGEKVFLECVQDMDHENMFWYRQDPGLGLRLIYFSYDVKMKEKGDIPEGYSVSREKKERFSLILESASTNQTSMYLCASSLGILSGNTIYFGEGSWLTVV.

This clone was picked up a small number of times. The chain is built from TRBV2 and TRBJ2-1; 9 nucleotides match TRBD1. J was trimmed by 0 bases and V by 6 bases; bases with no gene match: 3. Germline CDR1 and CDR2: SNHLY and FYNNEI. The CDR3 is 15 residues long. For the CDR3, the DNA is TGTGCCAGCAGAGAGACAGGGGGCTCCTACAATGAGCAGTTCTTC. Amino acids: CASRETGGSYNEQFF.

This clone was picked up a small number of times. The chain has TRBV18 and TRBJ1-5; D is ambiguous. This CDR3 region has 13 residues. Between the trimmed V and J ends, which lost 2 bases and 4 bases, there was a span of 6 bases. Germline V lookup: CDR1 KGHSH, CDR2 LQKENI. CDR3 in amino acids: CASSPGENQPQHF. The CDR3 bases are TGTGCCAGCTCACCAGGGGAGAATCAGCCCCAGCATTTT.

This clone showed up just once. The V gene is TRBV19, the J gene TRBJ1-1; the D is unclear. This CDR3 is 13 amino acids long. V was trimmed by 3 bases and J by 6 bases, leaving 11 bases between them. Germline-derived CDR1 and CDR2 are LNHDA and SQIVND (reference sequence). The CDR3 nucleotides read TGTGCCAGTAGTATGCGGGGTTACGCTGAAGCTTTCTTT. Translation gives CASSMRGYAEAFF.

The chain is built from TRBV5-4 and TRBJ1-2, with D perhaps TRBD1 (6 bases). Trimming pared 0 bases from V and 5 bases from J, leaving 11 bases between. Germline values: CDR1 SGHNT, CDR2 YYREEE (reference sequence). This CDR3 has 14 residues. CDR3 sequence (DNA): TGTGCCAGCAGCTTGGATAGAGGGGGATATGGCTACACCTTC. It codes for CASSLDRGGYGYTF.

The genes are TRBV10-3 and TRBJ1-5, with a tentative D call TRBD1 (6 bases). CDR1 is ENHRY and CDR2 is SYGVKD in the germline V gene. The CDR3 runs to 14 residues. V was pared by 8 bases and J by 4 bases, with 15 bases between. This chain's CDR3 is CAISLTGGNQPQHF. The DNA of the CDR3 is TGTGCCATCTCCCTGACAGGTGGGAATCAGCCCCAGCATTTT.

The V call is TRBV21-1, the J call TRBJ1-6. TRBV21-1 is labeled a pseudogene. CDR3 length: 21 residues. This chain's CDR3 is CASSTEGRDFPLSSYNSPLHF. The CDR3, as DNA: TGTGCCAGCAGCACCGAGGGAAGGGATTTTCCCTTAAGCTCCTATAATTCACCCCTCCACTTT.

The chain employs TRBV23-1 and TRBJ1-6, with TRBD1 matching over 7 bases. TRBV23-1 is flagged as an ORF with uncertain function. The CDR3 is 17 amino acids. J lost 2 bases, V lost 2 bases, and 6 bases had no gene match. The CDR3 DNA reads TGCGCCAGCAGTCAAACAGGGGAAAGGGCCTATAATTCACCCCTCCACTTT. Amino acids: CASSQTGERAYNSPLHF.